This T cell receptor beta chain derives from a study of blood T cells in healthy people across ages (dated by TCRdb to the mid-2010s). Some background on the complete study: In model experiments, template switching captured about one uniquely barcoded TCR beta cDNA molecule for every two T cells. Using deep sequencing normalized with unique cDNA molecular identifiers, the study measured how TCR beta repertoire diversity changes with age. The donors were split into four age groups: young (average around 15 years), middle-aged (about 40), aged (more than 60) and long-lived (roughly 80). To avoid experimental bias, donors of different ages were distributed randomly across sequencing lanes. Two additional independent replicas of 1 million unique cDNA reads from the same blood draw were analyzed for two donors (one aged 18 to 30 and one aged 80 or older). Results the study describes overall, beyond this receptor: Estimates of total diversity based on one million sequenced T cells were regarded as lower bounds and as underestimates. Since profiling was done on bulk unsorted PBMCs, naive and antigen-experienced compartments could not be conclusively compared. A strong correlation was found between observed TCR beta diversity and the percentage of naive T cells measured by flow cytometry. The long-lived group showed more naive CD4+ T cells, fewer expanded clones and increased TCR diversity than the aged group, suggesting age selection. The CMV infection status of donors was not known, potentially confounding age-related changes in expanded clonotypes. Observed TCR beta diversity per million T cells fell roughly linearly with age, and a significant reduction was already apparent by age roughly 40.

Donors were a few dozen systemically healthy Caucasian individuals from Russia aged about 6 to 100 years. Approximately 11 milliliters of peripheral blood were drawn from each donor into EDTA-treated Vacutainer tubes. PBMCs were isolated by Ficoll-Paque density-gradient centrifugation, with at least 6 million obtained per sample. Trizol reagent was used to extract total RNA from the PBMCs, yielding at least 5 micrograms per sample. For every donor, flow cytometry on a PBMC aliquot measured the percentage of naive CD45RAhigh/CD27high T cells. On this clonotype itself: The antigen this receptor binds is unknown. No much larger clone exists at a distance of one base, and base qualities are not known.

The junction shows trimming of 6 bases on V and 5 bases on J, plus 16 bases between the germline ends. The CDR3 goes from the cysteine to the phenylalanine over 13 residues. The DNA shown is the 39-base CDR3, in frame from base 1. Reading the germline V gene (reference sequence) gives CDR1 DFQATT and CDR2 SNEGSKA. Libraries were made using 5' RACE. The sequencer listed for this sample is Illumina HiSeq 2500. A second PCR of roughly 7 to 11 cycles was performed with a sample-barcoded 5' primer and a J-beta primer mix. A template-switch 5' adaptor carrying 12 random nucleotides introduced a unique molecular identifier onto each TCR beta cDNA molecule. At least 3 million CDR3-containing paired-end reads were obtained from each sample. First-strand cDNA was synthesized from all RNA with the Mint cDNA synthesis kit, primed by a TRBC-specific oligonucleotide. After uracil-DNA glycosylase treatment, a first 18-cycle PCR used universal primers M1SS and BC2_uni_R on all cDNA. In the paper's pipeline: Normalization of each sample was performed by random selection of 1 million high-quality reads, each carrying a distinct molecular identifier. Instead of being binned into consensus sequences, reads with shared molecular identifiers were discarded. MiTCR, with a Q25 quality threshold and the strictest error-elimination algorithm, was used for CDR3 identification, clonotype clustering and error correction. Lower-bound total TCR beta diversity was estimated with a nonparametric unseen species model using Euler transformation. TCRdb applied fastp at Q25 and MiXCR to the public reads, then kept only in-frame beta chains. Every CDR3 protein is listed once, alongside the most common genes and DNA of its rows. The authors' filters were not applied to this entry. A total of fewer than 2,000,000 distinct CDR3 sequences appear in this sample, roughly 32% of them only once. The top ten hold 10% to 12% of the sample.

This TCR was recovered from a woman between 25 and 40 years old in good health. The chain was built from TRBV20-1 and TRBJ1-1; matching of 5 bases hints at TRBD1 as the D gene. Sequenced input: blood. The CDR3 in this case is CSASRVLATEAFF. In nucleotides, the sequence is TGCAGTGCCAGCAGGGTTTTAGCGACTGAAGCTTTCTTT.